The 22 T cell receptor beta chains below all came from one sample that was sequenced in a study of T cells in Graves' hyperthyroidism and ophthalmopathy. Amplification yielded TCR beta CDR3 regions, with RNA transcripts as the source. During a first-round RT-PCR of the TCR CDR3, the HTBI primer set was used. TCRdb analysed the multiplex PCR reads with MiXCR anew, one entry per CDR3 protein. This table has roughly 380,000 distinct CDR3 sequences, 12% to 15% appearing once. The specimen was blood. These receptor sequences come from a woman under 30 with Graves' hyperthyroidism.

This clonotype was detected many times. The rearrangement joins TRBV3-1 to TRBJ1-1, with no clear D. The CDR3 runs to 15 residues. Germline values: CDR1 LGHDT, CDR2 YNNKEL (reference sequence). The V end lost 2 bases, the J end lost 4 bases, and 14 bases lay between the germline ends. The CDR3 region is CASSQRGQEGTEAFF. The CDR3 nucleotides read TGTGCCAGCAGCCAAAGAGGGCAGGAAGGCACTGAAGCTTTCTTT.

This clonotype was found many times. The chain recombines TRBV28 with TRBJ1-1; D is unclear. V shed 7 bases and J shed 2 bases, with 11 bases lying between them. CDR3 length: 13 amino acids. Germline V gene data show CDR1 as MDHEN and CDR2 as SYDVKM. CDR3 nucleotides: TGTGCCAGCATCCAGCCAGCTAACACTGAAGCTTTCTTT. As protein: CASIQPANTEAFF.

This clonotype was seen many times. As DNA, the CDR3 is TGTGCCAGCAGTAGGGACACCACCTACGAGCAGTACTTC. It specifies CASSRDTTYEQYF. V gene TRBV6-1 combines with J gene TRBJ2-7, with D perhaps TRBD1 (6 bases). This CDR3 spans 13 amino acids. V was cut by 5 bases and J by 2 bases, with 10 bases left in between. CDR1 is MNHNS, CDR2 SASEGT, per germline.

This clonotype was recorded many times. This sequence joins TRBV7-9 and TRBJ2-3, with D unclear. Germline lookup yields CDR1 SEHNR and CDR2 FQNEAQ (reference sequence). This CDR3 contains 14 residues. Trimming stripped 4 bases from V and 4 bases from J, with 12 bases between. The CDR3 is CASSSTEKADTQYF. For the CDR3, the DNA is TGTGCCAGCAGCTCGACCGAAAAGGCAGATACGCAGTATTTT.

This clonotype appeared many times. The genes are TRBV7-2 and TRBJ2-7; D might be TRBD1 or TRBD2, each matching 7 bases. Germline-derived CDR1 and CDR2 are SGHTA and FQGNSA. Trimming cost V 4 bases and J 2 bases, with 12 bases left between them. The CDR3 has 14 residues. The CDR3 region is CASSYQGGAYEQYF. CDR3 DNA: TGTGCCAGCAGCTACCAGGGGGGGGCCTACGAGCAGTACTTC.

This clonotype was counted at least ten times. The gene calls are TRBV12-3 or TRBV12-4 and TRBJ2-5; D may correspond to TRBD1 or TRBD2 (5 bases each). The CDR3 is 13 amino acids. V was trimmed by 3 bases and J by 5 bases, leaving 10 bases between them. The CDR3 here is CASSLFRDETQYF. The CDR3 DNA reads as TGTGCCAGCAGTTTGTTCAGGGACGAGACCCAGTACTTC.

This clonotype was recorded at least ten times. The CDR3 nucleotides are TGTGCCACCAGCAGCAGACAGATTAATCAGCCCCAGCATTTT. Its translation: CATSSRQINQPQHF. The chain links TRBV15 to TRBJ1-5, with D possibly being TRBD1 (5 bases). The CDR3 consists of 14 residues. V dropped 3 bases and J dropped 4 bases, with 10 bases sitting between them. CDR1 is LNHNV, CDR2 YYDKDF, per germline (reference sequence).

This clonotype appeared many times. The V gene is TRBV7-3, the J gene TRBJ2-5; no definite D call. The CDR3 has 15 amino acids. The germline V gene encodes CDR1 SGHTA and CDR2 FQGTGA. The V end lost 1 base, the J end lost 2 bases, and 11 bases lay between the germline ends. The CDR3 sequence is CASSLIGTSQETQYF. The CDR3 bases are TGTGCCAGCAGCTTAATTGGTACAAGTCAAGAGACCCAGTACTTC.

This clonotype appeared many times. The CDR3 sequence: CASSLRDRGNEQYF. CDR3 DNA sequence: TGCGCCAGCAGCCTCCGGGACAGGGGCAACGAGCAGTACTTC. The chain links TRBV5-1 to TRBJ2-7; TRBD1 agrees at 10 bases. Germline-derived CDR1 and CDR2 are SGHRS and YFSETQ. The CDR3 contains 14 residues. Trimming at V came to 4 bases and at J to 5 bases, leaving 6 bases not matched to a gene.

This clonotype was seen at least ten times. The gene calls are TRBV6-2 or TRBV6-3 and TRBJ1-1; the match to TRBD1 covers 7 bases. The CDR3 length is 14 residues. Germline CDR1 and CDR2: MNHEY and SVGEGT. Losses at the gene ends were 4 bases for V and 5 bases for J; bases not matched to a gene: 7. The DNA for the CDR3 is TGTGCCAGCAGTTTCACAGGGGTTAGGACTGAAGCTTTCTTT. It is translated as CASSFTGVRTEAFF.

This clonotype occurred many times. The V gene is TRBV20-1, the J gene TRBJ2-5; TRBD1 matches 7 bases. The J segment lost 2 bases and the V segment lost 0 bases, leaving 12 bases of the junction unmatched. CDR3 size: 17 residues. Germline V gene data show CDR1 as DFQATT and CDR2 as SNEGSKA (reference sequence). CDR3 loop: CSARDPPGTAKQETQYF. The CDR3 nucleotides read TGCAGTGCTAGAGATCCCCCCGGGACAGCGAAACAAGAGACCCAGTACTTC.

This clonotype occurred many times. The CDR3 coding sequence is TGTGCCAGCAGTTACCCCCCTAGCGGGACGTACGAGCAGTACTTC. It yields the protein CASSYPPSGTYEQYF. The chain recombines TRBV28 with TRBJ2-7; 9 nucleotides align to TRBD2. V shed 4 bases and J 4 bases; nucleotides not matched to a gene: 8. The CDR3 contains 15 residues. The germline CDR1 and CDR2 sequences are MDHEN and SYDVKM.

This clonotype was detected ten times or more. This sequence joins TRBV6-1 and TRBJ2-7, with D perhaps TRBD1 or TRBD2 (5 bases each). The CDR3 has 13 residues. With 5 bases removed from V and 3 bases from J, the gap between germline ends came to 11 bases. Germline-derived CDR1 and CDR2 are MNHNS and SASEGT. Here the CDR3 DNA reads TGTGCCAGCAGTCGGGGCCGATTCTACGAGCAGTACTTC. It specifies CASSRGRFYEQYF.

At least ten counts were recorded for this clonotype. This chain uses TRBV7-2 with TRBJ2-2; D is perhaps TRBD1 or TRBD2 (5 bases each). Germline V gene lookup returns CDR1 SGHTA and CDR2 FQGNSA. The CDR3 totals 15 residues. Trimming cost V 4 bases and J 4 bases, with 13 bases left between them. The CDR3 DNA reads TGTGCCAGCAGCTATCCCGGGACGCCCACCGGGGAGCTGTTTTTT. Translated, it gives CASSYPGTPTGELFF. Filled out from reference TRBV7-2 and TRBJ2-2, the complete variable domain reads GAGVSQSPSNKVTEKGKDVELRCDPISGHTALYWYRQSLGQGLEFLIYFQGNSAPDKSGLPSDRFSAERTGGSVSTLTIQRTQQEDSAVYLCASSYPGTPTGELFFGEGSRLTVL.

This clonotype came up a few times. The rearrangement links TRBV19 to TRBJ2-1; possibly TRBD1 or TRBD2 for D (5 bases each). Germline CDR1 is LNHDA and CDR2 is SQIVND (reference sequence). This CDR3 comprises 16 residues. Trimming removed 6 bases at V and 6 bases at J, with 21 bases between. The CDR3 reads CASSLGWGSLGNEQFF. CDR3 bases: TGTGCCAGTAGCCTCGGGTGGGGGAGTCTGGGCAATGAGCAGTTCTTC.

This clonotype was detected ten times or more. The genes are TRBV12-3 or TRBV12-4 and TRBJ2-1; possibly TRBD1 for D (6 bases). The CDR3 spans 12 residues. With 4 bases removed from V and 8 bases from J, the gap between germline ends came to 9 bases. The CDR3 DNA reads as TGTGCCAGCAGTTCGCCAGGGGATGAGCAGTTCTTC. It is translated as CASSSPGDEQFF.

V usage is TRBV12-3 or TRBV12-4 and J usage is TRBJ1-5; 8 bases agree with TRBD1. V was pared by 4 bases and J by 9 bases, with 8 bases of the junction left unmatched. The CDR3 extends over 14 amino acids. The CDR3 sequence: CASSSRDRLRPQHF. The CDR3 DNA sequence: TGTGCCAGCAGTTCCCGGGACAGGCTTCGGCCCCAGCATTTT.

In DNA form, the CDR3 reads TGTGCCAGCAGCTTAGGAGCCAGCCTGATACCCGTCCTGACTTTC. Its translation: CASSLGASLIPVLTF. The chain links TRBV7-8 to TRBJ2-6, with no clear D. Trimming shortened V by 1 base and J by 12 bases, and 16 bases separated the two germline ends. Germline V CDR1 and CDR2: SGHVS, FQNEAQ. This CDR3 is built from 15 residues.

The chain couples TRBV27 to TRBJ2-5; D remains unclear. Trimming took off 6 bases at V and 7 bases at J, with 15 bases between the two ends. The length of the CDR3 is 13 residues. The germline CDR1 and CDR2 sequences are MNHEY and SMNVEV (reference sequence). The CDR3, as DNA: TGTGCCAGCAGCCGCCGGGCCTTGGGGACCCAGTACTTC. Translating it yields CASSRRALGTQYF.

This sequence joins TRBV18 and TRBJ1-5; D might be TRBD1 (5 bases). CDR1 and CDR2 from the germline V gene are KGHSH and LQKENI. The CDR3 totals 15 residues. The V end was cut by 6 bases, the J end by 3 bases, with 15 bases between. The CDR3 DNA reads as TGTGCCAGCTCTTCGGGGAAAGGGGTCAATCAGCCCCAGCATTTT. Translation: CASSSGKGVNQPQHF.

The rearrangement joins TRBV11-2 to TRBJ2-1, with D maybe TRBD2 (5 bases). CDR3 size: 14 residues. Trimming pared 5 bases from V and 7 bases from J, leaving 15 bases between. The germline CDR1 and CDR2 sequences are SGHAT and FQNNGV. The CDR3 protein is CASSGSIGSNEQFF. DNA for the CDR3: TGTGCCAGCAGCGGTAGCATAGGGAGTAATGAGCAGTTCTTC.

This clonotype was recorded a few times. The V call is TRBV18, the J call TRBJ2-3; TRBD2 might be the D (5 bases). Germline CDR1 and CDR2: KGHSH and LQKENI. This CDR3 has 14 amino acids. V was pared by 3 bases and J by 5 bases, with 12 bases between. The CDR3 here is CASSPQIGRDTQYF. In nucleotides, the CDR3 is TGTGCCAGCTCACCTCAAATTGGGAGAGATACGCAGTATTTT.